What follows are 21 T cell receptor beta chains derived from one specimen sequenced in a study of cytomegalovirus exposure and HLA in healthy donors. The PCR employed 60 Vbeta primers together with 13 Jbeta primers. The protocol was immunoSEQ multiplex PCR, while the TCRdb copy is restricted to in-frame clones and leaves out a portion. Reported are around 100,000 clones; the ten largest clones contain approximately 6.8%. Sequenced material: PBMCs. Receptors were obtained from a man aged 35-49 years in good health and CMV-seropositive.

This chain joins TRBV28 and TRBJ1-4; no firm D call. Trimming pared 3 bases from V and 5 bases from J, leaving 13 bases between. From germline, CDR1 is MDHEN and CDR2 SYDVKM. This CDR3 spans 15 amino acids. Here the CDR3 reads CASSLVAVINEKLFF. CDR3 DNA: TGTGCCAGCAGTTTGGTGGCGGTGATCAATGAAAAACTGTTTTTT. The whole variable domain, remainder taken from reference TRBV28 and TRBJ1-4, is DVKVTQSSRYLVKRTGEKVFLECVQDMDHENMFWYRQDPGLGLRLIYFSYDVKMKEKGDIPEGYSVSREKKERFSLILESASTNQTSMYLCASSLVAVINEKLFFGSGTQLSVL.

The CDR3 region has the DNA TGTGCCAGCAGCCTTGGACAGGGAGGCACCGGGGAGCTGTTTTTT. Its translation: CASSLGQGGTGELFF. V and J are TRBV7-2 and TRBJ2-2; 8 bases line up with TRBD1. J lost 4 bases, V lost 5 bases, and 6 bases had no gene match. This CDR3 has 15 residues. Per germline, CDR1 SGHTA and CDR2 FQGNSA.

The chain recombines TRBV6-1 with TRBJ1-1; TRBD1 is a possible D gene (5 bases). CDR1 and CDR2 from the germline V gene are MNHNS and SASEGT. This CDR3 comprises 14 residues. V was pared by 7 bases and J by 8 bases, with 20 bases between. For the CDR3, the DNA is TGTGCCAGCACCGGCGGGACCTACCACCGAGAAGCTTTCTTT. This gives the protein CASTGGTYHREAFF.

This rearrangement joins TRBV19 to TRBJ2-7; 8 bases align to TRBD2. V was clipped by 6 bases and J by 1 base; unmatched bases: 11. This CDR3 spans 16 amino acids. Germline V gene data show CDR1 as LNHDA and CDR2 as SQIVND (reference sequence). This CDR3 is CASRKAGATGSYEQYF. The CDR3, as DNA: TGTGCCAGTAGAAAAGCGGGGGCTACTGGGTCCTACGAGCAGTACTTC. Full variable domain (remainder filled in from reference TRBV19 and TRBJ2-7): DGGITQSPKYLFRKEGQNVTLSCEQNLNHDAMYWYRQDPGQGLRLIYYSQIVNDFQKGDIAEGYSVSREKKESFPLTVTSAQKNPTAFYLCASRKAGATGSYEQYFGPGTRLTVT.

This chain connects TRBV11-2 to TRBJ2-7; possibly TRBD2 for D (6 bases). CDR3 size: 15 residues. V dropped 4 bases and J dropped 1 base, with 14 bases sitting between them. Germline-derived CDR1 and CDR2 are SGHAT and FQNNGV. The CDR3 is CASSSLRDLSYEQYF. CDR3 nucleotide sequence: TGTGCCAGCAGCTCCCTCCGGGACTTGTCCTACGAGCAGTACTTC.

The rearrangement links TRBV4-2 to TRBJ2-2; D gene uncertain. The CDR3 is 12 residues long. Trimming removed 3 bases from V and 7 bases from J, with 6 bases in between. Germline CDR1 reads LGHNA; CDR2 reads YNFKEQ. The CDR3 region has the DNA TGTGCCAGCAGCCAGTCGTACGGGGAGCTGTTTTTT. Its translation: CASSQSYGELFF.

The CDR3 loop is CASHKAGGPSGANVLTF. DNA of the CDR3: TGTGCCAGCCATAAAGCGGGAGGGCCCTCTGGGGCCAACGTCCTGACTTTC. V gene TRBV9 combines with J gene TRBJ2-6; TRBD2 agrees at 10 bases. The trim removed 7 bases at V and 0 bases at J, leaving 7 bases unmatched. Germline-derived CDR1 and CDR2 are SGDLS and YYNGEE. CDR3 length: 17 amino acids.

The chain recombines TRBV28 with TRBJ2-1; TRBD2 aligns across 13 bases. From germline, CDR1 is MDHEN and CDR2 SYDVKM. The CDR3 loop spans 18 amino acids. V was clipped by 3 bases and J by 3 bases; unmatched bases: 8. CDR3 DNA: TGTGCCAGCAGTTTCCTCCGGACTAGCGGGAGCGGCTACAATGAGCAGTTCTTC. Protein: CASSFLRTSGSGYNEQFF. The full variable domain, its missing parts supplied by reference TRBV28 and TRBJ2-1, is DVKVTQSSRYLVKRTGEKVFLECVQDMDHENMFWYRQDPGLGLRLIYFSYDVKMKEKGDIPEGYSVSREKKERFSLILESASTNQTSMYLCASSFLRTSGSGYNEQFFGPGTRLTVL.

The J gene is TRBJ1-5, the V gene TRBV5-4; 7 bases match TRBD1. This CDR3 comprises 14 residues. The V segment lost 4 bases and the J segment 2 bases; nucleotides outside the gene matches: 3. Looked up from germline, CDR1 is SGHNT and CDR2 is YYREEE (reference sequence). Written as DNA, the CDR3 is TGTGCCAGCAGCCAGGGGGGCGGCAATCAGCCCCAGCATTTT. Its translation: CASSQGGGNQPQHF.

In DNA, the CDR3 is TGTGCCAGCAGCTGGGGACTAGCCGTCAATGAGCAGTTCTTC. It specifies CASSWGLAVNEQFF. The chain combines TRBV7-9 with TRBJ2-1; 9 bases are shared with TRBD2. V shed 4 bases and J 6 bases; nucleotides not matched to a gene: 4. Germline CDR1 reads SEHNR; CDR2 reads FQNEAQ (reference sequence). This CDR3 comprises 14 residues. Using reference TRBV7-9 and TRBJ2-1 for the parts outside the CDR3, the full variable domain is DTGVSQNPRHKITKRGQNVTFRCDPISEHNRLYWYRQTLGQGPEFLTYFQNEAQLEKSRLLSDRFSAERPKGSFSTLEIQRTEQGDSAMYLCASSWGLAVNEQFFGPGTRLTVL.

The V call is TRBV5-1, the J call TRBJ2-5, with TRBD1 as a possible D gene (6 bases). V was shortened by 4 bases and J by 5 bases, with 21 bases between the two germline ends. There are 16 residues in the CDR3. Germline CDR1 and CDR2: SGHRS and YFSETQ. Written as DNA, the CDR3 is TGCGCCAGCAGCGCCGGGACACTTCGTACTGGGGAGACCCAGTACTTC. Residues: CASSAGTLRTGETQYF.

J is TRBJ1-2 and V is TRBV9; D ambiguous. CDR1 and CDR2 (germline): SGDLS, YYNGEE. Trimming left V 0 bases short and J 8 bases short, with 11 bases between. The CDR3 sequence is 13 residues long. This chain's CDR3 is CASSVDSGTGYTF. The DNA of the CDR3 is TGTGCCAGCAGCGTAGACTCAGGAACCGGCTACACCTTC.

The chain joins TRBV27 to TRBJ2-7; D perhaps matches TRBD2 (5 bases). Trimming cost V 7 bases and J 8 bases, with 12 bases left between them. Germline-derived CDR1 and CDR2 are MNHEY and SMNVEV (reference sequence). The CDR3 has 11 residues. The CDR3 sequence is CASKRAEQQYF. The CDR3 DNA follows: TGTGCCAGCAAGAGGGCCGAACAGCAGTACTTC.

The V call is TRBV6-5, the J call TRBJ1-1, with D perhaps TRBD1 (6 bases). The CDR3 runs to 13 residues. Germline assignment: CDR1 MNHEY and CDR2 SVGAGI. The V gene lost 10 bases and the J gene lost 6 bases, with 18 bases spanning the gap. This chain's CDR3 is CATQRQVLAEAFF. CDR3 in DNA: TGTGCCACCCAGAGACAGGTCCTCGCTGAAGCTTTCTTT.

This CDR3 is CASSLLSNYGYTF. DNA of the CDR3: TGTGCCAGCAGCTTACTTTCTAACTATGGCTACACCTTC. The gene calls are TRBV11-2 and TRBJ1-2; no reliable D call. Trimming took off 2 bases at V and 0 bases at J, with 4 bases between the two ends. The CDR3 loop spans 13 amino acids. Germline loops: CDR1 SGHAT, CDR2 FQNNGV.

This chain connects TRBV7-2 to TRBJ2-5, with 7 bases that match TRBD2. The CDR3 spans 14 residues. Looked up from germline, CDR1 is SGHTA and CDR2 is FQGNSA. With V trimmed by 6 bases and J by 0 bases, 4 bases remained unmatched. The CDR3 is CASSRSGNQETQYF. DNA for the CDR3: TGTGCCAGCAGTAGAAGCGGGAACCAAGAGACCCAGTACTTC. Supplemented by reference TRBV7-2 and TRBJ2-5, the full variable domain reads GAGVSQSPSNKVTEKGKDVELRCDPISGHTALYWYRQSLGQGLEFLIYFQGNSAPDKSGLPSDRFSAERTGGSVSTLTIQRTQQEDSAVYLCASSRSGNQETQYFGPGTRLLVL.

The gene calls are TRBV7-2 and TRBJ2-5, with 10 bases that match TRBD2. The CDR3 covers 16 residues. The germline gives CDR1 SGHTA, CDR2 FQGNSA. Losses at the gene ends were 1 base for V and 5 bases for J; bases not matched to a gene: 7. The CDR3 protein is CASSLVSSGSLETQYF. Written as DNA, the CDR3 is TGTGCCAGCAGCTTAGTGTCTAGCGGGAGTCTCGAGACCCAGTACTTC.

CDR3 residues: CASRGLAGSFSGTDTQYF. CDR3 nucleotide sequence: TGTGCCAGTAGAGGACTAGCGGGATCGTTTTCTGGCACAGATACGCAGTATTTT. The genes are TRBV19 and TRBJ2-3; 12 nucleotides line up with TRBD2. Germline V gene data show CDR1 as LNHDA and CDR2 as SQIVND (reference sequence). The CDR3 loop spans 18 amino acids. V shed 6 bases, J shed 1 base, and the junction held 11 bases outside the gene matches.

This chain links TRBV27 with TRBJ1-2; possibly TRBD1 for D (6 bases). Trimming shortened V by 2 bases and J by 8 bases, and 12 bases separated the two germline ends. The CDR3 runs 13 residues. Germline CDR1 and CDR2: MNHEY and SMNVEV (reference sequence). The CDR3 sequence is CASSLGGGGGYTF. The CDR3, as DNA: TGTGCCAGCAGTTTAGGGGGGGGCGGCGGCTACACCTTC.

The rearrangement joins TRBV6-5 to TRBJ2-7; D possibly corresponds to TRBD1 (6 bases). This CDR3 has 13 residues. V was trimmed by 5 bases and J by 7 bases, leaving 15 bases between them. CDR1 MNHEY and CDR2 SVGAGI come from the germline V gene. CDR3 region: CASSPNTGWEQYF. DNA of the CDR3: TGTGCCAGCAGTCCTAATACAGGGTGGGAGCAGTACTTC.

The V gene is TRBV7-9, the J gene TRBJ2-1, with 13 bases aligning to TRBD2. The trim removed 5 bases at V and 4 bases at J, leaving 5 bases unmatched. Germline values: CDR1 SEHNR, CDR2 FQNEAQ (reference sequence). The CDR3 is made up of 16 amino acids. This chain's CDR3 is CASSLPGLAGYNEQFF. Here the CDR3 DNA reads TGTGCCAGCAGCCTCCCGGGACTAGCGGGATACAATGAGCAGTTCTTC.